This TCR beta chain was found in a study of blood T cell repertoires in COVID-19. Study as a whole: Researchers got acute and convalescent COVID-19 samples from the United States, Italy and Spain. The cDNA or gDNA used as material had been derived from T cells, B-cell-depleted T cells, or PBMCs.

As regards this clone: The same CDR3 also results from other DNA sequences found in this sample.

CDR1 SGHDT and CDR2 YYEEEE come from the germline V gene. This CDR3 has 12 residues. The V end lost 4 bases, the J end lost 8 bases, and 12 bases lay between the germline ends. In the authors' workflow: Reference gene primer amplification yielded estimated nucleated cell counts. The method was immunoSEQ multiplex PCR; TCRdb's version includes in-frame clones alone and lacks a portion of them. Clonal size and the V and J genes are those of that table, whereas D and trimming came from the DNA. This table has about 70,000 clones, about 80% appearing once. Sequenced: peripheral blood. The chain joins TRBV5-6 to TRBJ1-1, with D unclear. This receptor was obtained from a man between 65 and 79 years old who had recovered from COVID-19. The CDR3 is CASSLRGSEAFF. The CDR3, as DNA: TGTGCCAGCAGCCTCCGAGGGTCGGAAGCTTTCTTT.